This passage covers 20 T cell receptor beta chains from one sample sequenced in a study of T cell changes during pregnancy in multiple sclerosis. Clones were sequenced by immunoSEQ multiplex PCR, and TCRdb holds only the in-frame ones, with some missing. The data hold under 35,000 clones, with roughly 90% observed a single time. This sample comprised CD8+ T cells from peripheral blood mononuclear cells, obtained in the second trimester of pregnancy. These TCRs come from a female donor with multiple sclerosis, enrolled in a pregnancy study.

Here the CDR3 reads CASSQDLGQIIGYTF. For the CDR3, the DNA is TGCGCCAGCAGCCAGGATTTGGGACAGATTATTGGCTACACCTTC. This rearrangement joins TRBV4-3 to TRBJ1-2; TRBD1 agrees at 7 bases. The CDR3 extends over 15 amino acids. Germline V gene lookup returns CDR1 LGHNA and CDR2 YSLEER. Trimming removed 3 bases from V and 7 bases from J; junction bases left unmatched: 11.

Here the CDR3 DNA reads TGTGCCAGCAGTTTTAGCGGAAGCTCCTACGAGCAGTACTTC. Its protein is CASSFSGSSYEQYF. The chain employs TRBV27 and TRBJ2-7; D is possibly TRBD2 (6 bases). This CDR3 is built from 14 residues. Germline CDR1 is MNHEY and CDR2 is SMNVEV (reference sequence). Trimming took 3 bases from V and 0 from J, leaving 9 bases between them.

This chain links TRBV18 with TRBJ2-7, with 9 bases lining up with TRBD2. V gave up 6 bases and J gave up 0 bases; unmatched junction bases: 6. Germline CDR1 reads KGHSH; CDR2 reads LQKENI. This CDR3 contains 15 residues. CDR3 region: CASSQTSGISYEQYF. CDR3 nucleotide sequence: TGTGCCAGCTCCCAGACTAGCGGTATCTCCTACGAGCAGTACTTC.

The chain combines TRBV9 with TRBJ2-1; D might be TRBD1 (6 bases). The germline CDR1 and CDR2 sequences are SGDLS and YYNGEE. The CDR3 has 15 amino acids. Trimming removed 0 bases from V and 7 bases from J, with 14 bases in between. CDR3 nucleotides: TGTGCCAGCAGCGTAGCCGAGACAGGTGGAAATGAGCAGTTCTTC. Amino acids: CASSVAETGGNEQFF.

The chain combines TRBV19 with TRBJ2-3, with TRBD2 matching over 8 bases. This CDR3 spans 17 amino acids. The germline V gene has CDR1 LNHDA and CDR2 SQIVND (reference sequence). Trimming at V came to 2 bases and at J to 2 bases, leaving 9 bases not matched to a gene. The CDR3 loop is CASSIPSVSGTTDTQYF. The CDR3, as DNA: TGTGCCAGTAGTATACCGAGCGTTAGCGGGACCACAGATACGCAGTATTTT.

The gene calls are TRBV29-1 and TRBJ1-1; tentative D call: TRBD1 (5 bases). The CDR3 has 15 amino acids. The ends were cut back, 1 base at V and 5 bases at J, with 17 bases in the middle. Germline CDR1 SQVTM, CDR2 ANQGSEA. CDR3 in DNA: TGCAGCGTTGAAGGGACACCCAATAAGGTGACTGAAGCTTTCTTT. Protein: CSVEGTPNKVTEAFF. Filled out from reference TRBV29-1 and TRBJ1-1, the complete variable domain reads SAVISQKPSRDICQRGTSLTIQCQVDSQVTMMFWYRQQPGQSLTLIATANQGSEATYESGFVIDKFPISRPNLTFSTLTVSNMSPEDSSIYLCSVEGTPNKVTEAFFGQGTRLTVV.

The genes are TRBV6-1 and TRBJ1-3; TRBD1 agrees at 9 bases. The germline V gene encodes CDR1 MNHNS and CDR2 SASEGT. V dropped 2 bases and J dropped 4; count of bases not matched to a gene: 3. CDR3 length: 15 amino acids. In DNA, the CDR3 is TGTGCCAGCAGTGAAAGGACAGGGGAAGGAAACACCATATATTTT. It translates to CASSERTGEGNTIYF.

The chain joins TRBV7-2 to TRBJ2-7; TRBD1 matches 8 bases. The CDR3 has 15 residues. With 1 base clipped from V and 13 bases from J, the junction kept 15 bases outside the gene matches. Germline lookup yields CDR1 SGHTA and CDR2 FQGNSA. The DNA for the CDR3 is TGTGCCAGCAGCTTAGTCCCGGGACAGGCTAAAGGCCGTTACTTC. It codes for CASSLVPGQAKGRYF.

The chain couples TRBV4-2 to TRBJ2-1, with D possibly being TRBD2 (6 bases). The V end lost 4 bases, the J end lost 12 bases, and 13 bases lay between the germline ends. This CDR3 is 12 amino acids long. Per the germline V gene, CDR1 is LGHNA and CDR2 is YNFKEQ. The CDR3 here is CASSRGLRGQFF. CDR3 nucleotides: TGTGCCAGCAGCCGGGGACTGCGGGGGCAGTTCTTC.

The chain has TRBV7-9 and TRBJ2-7; weak D call: TRBD2 (6 bases). V lost 5 bases to trimming and J lost 1 base, with 21 bases between them. The CDR3 has 17 amino acids. CDR1 and CDR2 (germline): SEHNR, FQNEAQ (reference sequence). In DNA, the CDR3 is TGTGCCAGCAGCGCTATAATCGGGGGTCCCTTATCCTACGAGCAGTACTTC. It yields the protein CASSAIIGGPLSYEQYF.

V and J are TRBV9 and TRBJ2-2; D ambiguous. V gave up 1 base and J gave up 8 bases, with 6 bases separating them. The CDR3 loop spans 12 amino acids. Germline V gene data show CDR1 as SGDLS and CDR2 as YYNGEE. CDR3 sequence: CASSVSEGELFF. The CDR3 nucleotides are TGTGCCAGCAGCGTATCAGAAGGGGAGCTGTTTTTT. Combining the CDR3 with reference TRBV9 and TRBJ2-2 gives the whole variable domain DSGVTQTPKHLITATGQRVTLRCSPRSGDLSVYWYQQSLDQGLQFLIQYYNGEERAKGNILERFSAQQFPDLHSELNLSSLELGDSALYFCASSVSEGELFFGEGSRLTVL.

V usage is TRBV4-1 and J usage is TRBJ2-2; D might be TRBD2 (7 bases). This CDR3 comprises 17 residues. V lost 4 bases, J lost 0 bases, and 15 bases lay in between. Per germline, CDR1 MGHRA and CDR2 YSYEKL. CDR3 bases: TGCGCCAGCAGCCTCCAAGGGGGGGCTGCGAACACCGGGGAGCTGTTTTTT. Its translation: CASSLQGGAANTGELFF.

This chain links TRBV7-9 with TRBJ2-1, with 8 positions matching TRBD1. With 5 bases clipped from V and 6 bases from J, the junction kept 3 bases outside the gene matches. CDR1 and CDR2 (germline): SEHNR, FQNEAQ (reference sequence). This CDR3 is 13 amino acids long. Here the CDR3 DNA reads TGTGCCAGCAGCCCCACAGGGGGCAATGAGCAGTTCTTC. Protein product: CASSPTGGNEQFF.

This chain links TRBV4-2 with TRBJ2-1, with a tentative D call TRBD2 (5 bases). V was cut by 0 bases and J by 0 bases, with 15 bases left in between. Germline CDR1 and CDR2: LGHNA and YNFKEQ. The CDR3 covers 18 residues. CDR3 region: CASSQEPGGGSSYNEQFF. The DNA of the CDR3 is TGTGCCAGCAGCCAAGAGCCGGGTGGCGGGTCCTCCTACAATGAGCAGTTCTTC.

The V and J genes are TRBV7-9 and TRBJ1-1; TRBD1 matches 8 bases. CDR3 length: 14 residues. V was pared by 4 bases and J by 8 bases, with 9 bases of the junction left unmatched. Germline values: CDR1 SEHNR, CDR2 FQNEAQ (reference sequence). CDR3 sequence: CASSSTGQVNEAFF. As DNA, the CDR3 is TGTGCCAGCAGCTCAACGGGACAGGTGAACGAAGCTTTCTTT. Complete variable domain (other parts from reference TRBV7-9 and TRBJ1-1): DTGVSQNPRHKITKRGQNVTFRCDPISEHNRLYWYRQTLGQGPEFLTYFQNEAQLEKSRLLSDRFSAERPKGSFSTLEIQRTEQGDSAMYLCASSSTGQVNEAFFGQGTRLTVV.

The chain couples TRBV10-1 to TRBJ1-2; 7 bases align to TRBD1. Germline V gene sequence: CDR1 WNHNN, CDR2 SYGVQD (reference sequence). V shed 8 bases and J 1 base; nucleotides not matched to a gene: 13. The CDR3 extends over 16 amino acids. The CDR3 DNA sequence: TGCGCCAGCGGTTGGATAACAGGGGCGTGTAACTATGGCTACACCTTC. Protein sequence: CASGWITGACNYGYTF.

In nucleotides, the CDR3 is TGCAGCGTTGAACGGACAGGGAACTCTGGAAACACCATATATTTT. Translated, it gives CSVERTGNSGNTIYF. V and J are TRBV29-1 and TRBJ1-3; the match to TRBD1 covers 8 bases. Germline V gene data show CDR1 as SQVTM and CDR2 as ANQGSEA. CDR3 length: 15 residues. The junction had 3 bases not matched to a gene; V was cut back by 2 bases and J by 0 bases.

V is TRBV4-3 and J is TRBJ1-2; 9 nucleotides align to TRBD1. The trim removed 3 bases at V and 7 bases at J, leaving 6 bases unmatched. The germline V gene encodes CDR1 LGHNA and CDR2 YSLEER. CDR3 length equals 14 residues. The CDR3 spells CASSHLGQGSGYTF. The CDR3 DNA follows: TGCGCCAGCAGCCACCTGGGACAGGGATCTGGCTACACCTTC.

In this sample, this clone turned up once. This sequence joins TRBV4-3 and TRBJ2-3; 9 bases align to TRBD2. The length of the CDR3 is 15 residues. The V and J ends lost 4 bases and 1 base, in that order; junction bases with no gene match: 3. Germline CDR1 is LGHNA and CDR2 is YSLEER. The CDR3 sequence: CASSPRLAGTDTQYF. CDR3 bases: TGCGCCAGCAGCCCGAGACTAGCGGGCACAGATACGCAGTATTTT.

V is TRBV6-5 and J is TRBJ2-7; 7 bases are shared with TRBD2. The CDR3 has 15 residues. The ends lost 0 bases at V and 6 bases at J; junction bases unmatched: 8. The germline gives CDR1 MNHEY, CDR2 SVGAGI. The CDR3: CASSYSWTSAGEQYF. Written as DNA, the CDR3 is TGTGCCAGCAGTTACTCCTGGACTAGTGCCGGCGAGCAGTACTTC.